This TCR beta chain was captured in a study of cytomegalovirus exposure and HLA in healthy donors. Study observations and caveats: More clonal expansion characterized HLA-associated TCR beta chains than equally common others in a later analysis. Diagnosis of cytomegalovirus status made by the classifier reportedly showed high specificity and sensitivity. The authors reported that TCR beta sequences could predict HLA-A and HLA-B alleles. These predictions were accurate for most subjects in the first cohort.

In nominal health when sampled, donors likely had unrecorded immune exposures nonetheless. Notes on this clone: The target antigen is unknown. The identical CDR3 is also encoded by other nucleotide sequences in the sample.

It was with 60 Vbeta and 13 Jbeta primers that the PCR ran. The data were produced by immunoSEQ multiplex PCR, yet TCRdb's version contains in-frame clones alone and is incomplete. Of 100,000 or so clones in the sample, roughly 80% were seen once. The sequenced sample consisted of PBMCs. The sequence was obtained from a man aged 25 to 45 in good health and CMV-seropositive.

For the CDR3, the DNA is TGTGCCAGCAGCTCATCCACAGATACGCAGTATTTT. Translating gives CASSSSTDTQYF. The chain links TRBV7-9 to TRBJ2-3; the D is unclear. The CDR3 runs 12 residues. Germline values: CDR1 SEHNR, CDR2 FQNEAQ (reference sequence). V was cut by 4 bases and J by 2 bases, with 4 bases left in between.